Detailed here is one TCR beta chain. Method: immunoSEQ multiplex PCR; TCRdb's copy keeps in-frame clones and lacks some. In the table there are some 230,000 clones, roughly 85% of which are singletons. This specimen belongs to a study of blood T cell repertoires in COVID-19. V shed 6 bases and J shed 2 bases, with 17 bases lying between them. Germline values: CDR1 MDHEN, CDR2 SYDVKM. CDR3 size: 15 residues. This clonotype was sampled from a man aged 50-60 years who had recovered from COVID-19. The chain links TRBV28 to TRBJ2-7, with a possible D match to TRBD1 (5 bases). Sequencing was done on a sample of peripheral blood. CDR3 sequence: CASSVTYRPPYEQYF. The CDR3, as DNA: TGTGCCAGCAGCGTAACGTACAGGCCTCCCTACGAGCAGTACTTC. Looking up the rest from reference TRBV28 and TRBJ2-7 gives the full variable domain: DVKVTQSSRYLVKRTGEKVFLECVQDMDHENMFWYRQDPGLGLRLIYFSYDVKMKEKGDIPEGYSVSREKKERFSLILESASTNQTSMYLCASSVTYRPPYEQYFGPGTRLTVT.